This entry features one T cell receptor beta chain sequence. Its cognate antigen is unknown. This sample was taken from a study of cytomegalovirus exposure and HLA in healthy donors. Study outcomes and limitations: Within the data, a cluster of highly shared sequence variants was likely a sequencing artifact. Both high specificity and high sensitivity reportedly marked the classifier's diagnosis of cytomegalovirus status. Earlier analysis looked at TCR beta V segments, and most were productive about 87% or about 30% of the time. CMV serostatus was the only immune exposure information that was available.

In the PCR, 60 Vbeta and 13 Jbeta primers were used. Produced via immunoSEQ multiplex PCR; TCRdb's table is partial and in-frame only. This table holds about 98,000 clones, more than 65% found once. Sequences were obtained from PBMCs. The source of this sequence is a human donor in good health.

The CDR3 sequence: CASNRGGNQPQHF. The CDR3 DNA follows: TGTGCCAGCAACAGGGGGGGCAATCAGCCCCAGCATTTT. V usage is TRBV6-1 and J usage is TRBJ1-5; 8 bases align to TRBD1. The CDR3 sequence is 13 residues long. V was pared by 7 bases and J by 2 bases, with 1 base of the junction left unmatched. CDR1 MNHNS and CDR2 SASEGT come from the germline V gene.